Sequencing of this T cell receptor beta chain was carried out in a study of beta chain features in type 1 diabetes (dated by TCRdb to the late 2010s). About the full investigation: Mean age, gender distribution, total cell number and subset yield did not differ between patients and healthy donors. A total of around 110,000,000 sorted cells were examined across all samples, and RNA yield correlated strongly with the number of cells per subset. The study compared the TCRB repertoires of sorted circulating CD4+ T cell subsets in recently diagnosed type 1 diabetes patients with those in matched healthy donors. Whereas all 30 or so donors provided naive and central memory subsets, regulatory and stem cell-like memory subsets were isolated from just 8 patients and about 8 healthy donors. General findings and caveats noted by the study authors: Type 1 diabetes patients showed a moderate but significant shortening of TCRB CDR3 length in all four CD4+ subsets. Fewer insertions and more nucleotide deletions at VDJ recombination sites were observed in patients with type 1 diabetes, implying thymic rearrangement abnormalities. Naive, central memory and regulatory TCRB repertoires appeared to be more alike among patients than among healthy donors. HLA sub-analyses involved small numbers of individuals, so any influence of HLA type on TCRB rearrangement remained unresolved. Because cDNA was sequenced instead of genomic DNA, highly expressing activated cells could be over-represented, though the groups showed no difference in activation or CD3 levels. PCR might favor shorter templates, but patient and control samples were amplified and corrected together, so any skew would affect both groups equally.

Via the germline V gene, CDR1 is SGHRS and CDR2 YFSETQ. From cysteine to phenylalanine, the CDR3 is 13 amino acids long. Kept here is only the CDR3 DNA, which spans 39 bases and is read in frame from base 1. V and J are truncated by 0 bases and 1 base respectively, leaving an intervening sequence of 4 bases. Remarks on this clone: Its antigen is unknown. No much larger clone exists at a distance of one base, and base qualities are not known. This same CDR3 is encoded by further DNA sequences in the sample.

The entire isolated RNA was reverse transcribed using the High Capacity cDNA Reverse Transcription Kit, and thus expressed TCRB transcripts were sequenced. Deep immunoSEQ sequencing was applied to naive, central memory and regulatory T cell samples, giving an average of about 3.4 million total reads per sample. Sorted cells were lysed in RLT buffer and RNA was extracted with DNase-treated RNeasy Micro or Mini kits, depending on cell number. Each cell subset was processed on its own to prevent cross-contamination, while patient and healthy donor samples were processed together. TCRB sequences were amplified from cDNA with the immunoSEQ multiplex PCR, producing 87-bp fragments spanning the CDR3 region. Sequencing of the amplicons was done on the Illumina HiSeq platform. From the authors' description of their analysis: PCR bias was computationally corrected using synthetic template baselines, reads within Hamming distance 2 were collapsed, and singletons that could not be merged were discarded. Reads were aligned against IMGT to assign V, D and J genes, CDR3 length and insertions or deletions at six rearrangement sites. Within each subset, clonotype counts were normalized to sorted cell number, after which true diversity and Gini coefficients were computed with the tcR R package. The overlap coefficient, calculated on TCRB nucleotide sequences, was used to quantify repertoire sharing. As a proxy for the pre-selection repertoire, out-of-frame TCRB sequences from naive cells were analyzed. The immuneACCESS repertoire file appears here via TCRdb, limited to in-frame rearrangements. These files lack a portion of the clones; in checked studies, under half of the deficit traces to unresolved V genes, and the cause of the others is not known. The D gene and trimming were derived from the DNA, and the V and J assignments and clone size from that table. This sample gives 150,000 to 200,000 clones in total; over 55% of them show up just once. The ten top clones hold approximately 0.09% of the sample.

Each donor gave one peripheral blood draw, averaging around 120 mL, which was collected into heparinised tubes. A BD FACSAria II and a panel including CD45RO, CCR7, CD25, CD127, CD95 and CD27 were used to sort naive, central memory, regulatory and stem cell-like memory CD4+ T cells. Purity was above 95% for every sorted population. PBMCs were isolated right away by Lymphoprep density gradient centrifugation and were stained directly, without culture. Samples were stained and sorted in pairs, with one healthy donor and one patient per experiment, so that batch effects were minimized. The sequence was collected from a man aged 25-45 years with type 1 diabetes. Sequenced: naive CD4+ T cells from blood. Read against the paper, the sample's cell subset or site label means: true naive CD4+ T cells. This chain is built from TRBV5-1 and TRBJ1-1; no D gene call is confident. The DNA reads TGCGCCAGCAGCTTGGAGGGGAACACTGAAGCTTTCTTT. It encodes CASSLEGNTEAFF.